One sample yielded the 2 T cell receptor delta chains listed below, sequenced in a study of γδ T cells in repeated Plasmodium falciparum infection. Gammadelta T cells were flow-sorted from PBMC into Vgamma9/Vdelta2+ and Vdelta2-negative populations for bulk analysis. TCRdb reran clone calling via CATT on the multiplex PCR reads. Of some 100,000 delta-chain clones listed, approximately 1.4% were seen once; the top ten hold 7% to 9.5%. The specimen sequenced was gamma-delta T cells from blood. The receptors come from a pool of human donors (malaria-infected and uninfected, not separated).

V is TRDV1 and J is TRDJ1; 9 nucleotides agree with TRDD3. TCRdb supplies no J gene; here it was assigned by aligning the nucleotide sequence to germline. V lost 4 bases, J lost 5 bases, and 14 bases stayed unmatched. The CDR3 length is 17 residues. Per germline, CDR1 TSWWSYY and CDR2 QGS. The CDR3 sequence: CALGGAPLGDGGDKLIF. DNA for the CDR3: TGTGCTCTTGGGGGGGCTCCCCTGGGGGATGGCGGTGATAAACTCATCTTT.

Worth noting for this clone: TCRdb lists the protein of a much larger clone for this DNA, which differs at residue 5, so this is likely a read error; the protein given here is translated from the DNA itself. This chain joins TRDV2 and TRDJ1; D gene unclear. Germline V CDR1 and CDR2: GEAIGNYY, EKD. Trimming left V 3 bases short and J 5 bases short, with 15 bases between. There are 14 residues in the CDR3. The CDR3 region is CACDSGGPGDKLIF. The CDR3 nucleotides are TGTGCCTGTGACTCCGGAGGGCCAGGAGATAAACTCATCTTT.